This T cell receptor (beta chain) originates from a study of T cell repertoires in aging, cancer and after chemotherapy (dated by TCRdb to about 2019). About the investigation overall: Six donor age groups were covered, ranging from 30 or younger up to 70 or older, and each group contained at least three individuals. Paired pre- and post-chemotherapy samples in the hematological group came from chronic lymphocytic leukemia patients treated with fludarabine- or bendamustine-based regimens. Several million TCR reads were contained in the full dataset. Peripheral blood TCR beta repertoires from healthy donors and cancer patients were profiled to examine immunoaging and T cell reconstitution after chemotherapy. Alongside about 97 healthy donors serving as a reference group, the cohort included 218 cancer patients, of whom more than 90 had hematological cancers and 120 to 130 had solid cancers.

Multiplex touch-down PCR with a mixed TRB-A/B primer pool was used to amplify rearranged TRB sequences covering the V, D and J segments. Illumina adapters and sample indices were added to the amplicons in two consecutive PCR reactions performed with Phusion HS II polymerase. After gel purification with the NucleoSpin Gel and PCR Clean-up kit, the amplicons were checked using Qubit and an Agilent 2100 Bioanalyzer. Sequencing of the libraries was done on an Illumina MiSeq with paired-end, single-indexed 600-cycle runs. Processing in the source paper ran as follows. Processing of the TRB sequences was carried out with MiXCR versions 2.12 and 3.0.5. A clone was defined as each unique CDR3 nucleotide sequence, and only productive sequences supported by at least two reads were kept. Shannon diversity, evenness, clonality (one minus evenness), and alpha-parameterized diversity profiles from alpha 0 to 5 were included as repertoire metrics. The IGoR algorithm was used to calculate generation probabilities of clones in the paired pre- and post-chemotherapy samples. TCRdb reprocessing: public reads trimmed at Q25 with fastp, clones called with MiXCR, in-frame beta chains kept. Each entry is one CDR3 protein sequence, shown with its most common DNA and genes. TCRdb, not the authors, supplied the V and J calls. The sample table records under 8,000 distinct CDR3 sequences; about 29% of these occur just once. The top ten clonotypes cover 68% of the sample.

Notes on this clonotype: Its antigen is still unknown. No quality values exist for individual bases; no much larger clone is one base distant.

Genomic DNA extracted from peripheral blood, rather than sorted cells or RNA, was used as the source for amplification of TCR beta rearrangements. The CDR3 has 17 amino acids, counting the end cysteine and phenylalanine. Of the read, only the CDR3 DNA is kept; its 51 bases are in frame from base 1. The CDR1 and CDR2 encoded by the germline V gene are ENHRY and SYGVKD. For this chain, trimming is 3 bases at the V end and 2 bases at the J end, and the number of junction bases without a gene match is 7. The paper's findings and limits, for the study overall: Hematological cancer patients had lymphoid organ infiltration, which may itself impair thymic emigration or peripheral T cell expansion. In both cancer cohorts, median generation probability rose over the chemotherapy interval, which suggests that the repertoire was reconstituted through rebound thymic output. In healthy donors, the decline in TCR diversity with age was mainly due to loss of richness, whereas in cancer patients loss of evenness also played a role. Compared with age-matched healthy donors, untreated patients with either hematological or solid cancers had significantly lower TCR diversity in the blood along with higher clonality. According to the authors, the repertoire data do not permit conclusions about immunological memory after chemotherapy.

Here the chain combines TRBV10-3 and TRBJ2-2; 9 bases in the middle match TRBD1. This TCR was sampled from a human donor with a blood cancer. The donor label of this sample is uncertain. Sequenced: blood. Here the CDR3 is given as CAISDFPGQGNTGELFF. The DNA is as follows: TGTGCCATCAGTGATTTTCCGGGACAGGGTAACACCGGGGAGCTGTTTTTT.